This entry concerns a single TCR beta chain. The antigen remains undetermined. Donation came from healthy Caucasian individuals in Russia who were aged about 6 to 95. The source of the sample is a study of blood T cells in healthy people across ages. Overall study findings and caveats: Using unsorted PBMCs precluded a conclusive naive versus antigen-experienced comparison. Older age went with lower TCR beta diversity per million T cells, in a roughly linear way. In long-lived donors, naive CD4+ cell counts and diversity exceeded those of aged donors.

The CDR3 runs to 15 residues. Per the germline V gene, CDR1 is LGHDT and CDR2 is YNNKEL (reference sequence). The germline V and J ends were trimmed by 1 base and 6 bases, with 14 bases remaining between them. Then a second PCR, running roughly 6 to 11 cycles, was carried out with a sample-barcoded 5' primer and a J-beta primer mix. TCRdb re-derived calls from the 5' RACE reads in MiXCR, one entry per CDR3 protein. The repertoire holds 650,000 to 800,000 distinct CDR3 sequences, with under 45% as singletons. The receptor's source is a man aged 60 to 69 in good health. The rearrangement uses TRBV3-1 and TRBJ2-3, with a tentative D call TRBD2 (6 bases). The sequencing sample was made of blood. The DNA of the CDR3 is TGTGCCAGCAGCCAAGGAAGTTCTGGGAGGGATACGCAGTATTTT. Residues: CASSQGSSGRDTQYF.